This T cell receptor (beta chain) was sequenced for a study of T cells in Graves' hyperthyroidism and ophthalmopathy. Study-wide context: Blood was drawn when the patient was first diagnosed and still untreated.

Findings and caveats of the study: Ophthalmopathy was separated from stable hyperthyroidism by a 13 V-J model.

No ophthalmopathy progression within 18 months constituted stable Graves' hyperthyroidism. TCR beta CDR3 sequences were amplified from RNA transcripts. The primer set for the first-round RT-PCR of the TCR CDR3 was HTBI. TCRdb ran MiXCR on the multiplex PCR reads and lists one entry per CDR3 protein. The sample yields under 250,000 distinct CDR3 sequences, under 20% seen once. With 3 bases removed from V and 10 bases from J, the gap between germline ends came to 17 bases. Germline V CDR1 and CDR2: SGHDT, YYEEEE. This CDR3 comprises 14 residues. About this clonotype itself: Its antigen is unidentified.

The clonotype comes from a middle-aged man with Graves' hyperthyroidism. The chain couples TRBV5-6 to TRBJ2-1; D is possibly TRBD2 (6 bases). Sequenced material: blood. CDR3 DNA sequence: TGTGCCAGCAGCTCTCTGACTAAACGGGGGGAGCAGTTCTTC. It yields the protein CASSSLTKRGEQFF.